This record looks at one TCR beta chain sequence and its context. This entry comes from a study of blood T cell repertoires in COVID-19. The protocol was immunoSEQ multiplex PCR, while the TCRdb copy is restricted to in-frame clones and leaves out a portion. The sample holds under 200,000 clones, approximately 85% seen once. In assigning cohorts, the study relied on participant-reported clinical history. This sequence was found in a man aged 35 to 55 with acute COVID-19. Sequences were obtained from PBMCs or T cells enriched from blood (not recorded which).

Here the CDR3 DNA reads TGTGCCATCAGTGACCGGAGCCAAAATCAGCCCCAGCATTTT. It codes for CAISDRSQNQPQHF. The rearrangement uses TRBV10-3 and TRBJ1-5, with D unresolved. Trimming shortened V by 3 bases and J by 4 bases, and 10 bases separated the two germline ends. This CDR3 is built from 14 residues. Germline CDR1 reads ENHRY; CDR2 reads SYGVKD.